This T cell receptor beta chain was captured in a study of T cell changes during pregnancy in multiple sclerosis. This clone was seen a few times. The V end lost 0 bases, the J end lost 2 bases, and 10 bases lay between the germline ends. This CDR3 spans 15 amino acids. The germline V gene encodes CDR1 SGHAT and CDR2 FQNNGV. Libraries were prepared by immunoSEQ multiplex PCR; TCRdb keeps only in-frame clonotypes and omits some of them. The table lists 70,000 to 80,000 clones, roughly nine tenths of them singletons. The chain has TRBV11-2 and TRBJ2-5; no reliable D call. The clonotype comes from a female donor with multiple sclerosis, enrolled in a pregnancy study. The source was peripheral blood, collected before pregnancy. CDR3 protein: CASSLDGLVQETQYF. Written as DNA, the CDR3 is TGTGCCAGCAGCTTAGACGGTTTGGTACAAGAGACCCAGTACTTC.